This T cell receptor beta chain was captured by sequencing in a study of CD8+CD57+ T cells in acquired aplastic anemia. General observations from the study: Between patients and controls, CD8+ Simpson's diversity did not vary significantly. Twenty-nine shared CD8+ CDR3s appeared highly expressed within patients' immunodominant clones.

The template for TCR beta VDJ and CDR3 sequence profiling was genomic DNA. TCRdb reprocessed the reads with MiXCR, giving one entry per CDR3 protein. This table has 150,000 to 170,000 distinct CDR3 sequences, approximately 52% appearing once. Those patients picked for sequencing had displayed CD8+CD57+ cell expansion on flow cytometry. By share of the sample, this clonotype is medium-sized. Its antigen is unidentified. The sample taken for sequencing was sorted CD4+, CD8+, or CD8+CD57+ T cells (not recorded which) from PBMCs. This receptor was obtained from a human donor with aplastic anemia.

CDR3 amino acids: CSVGHRGGSETQYF. CDR3 nucleotide sequence: TGCAGCGTTGGTCATCGGGGGGGGAGCGAGACCCAGTACTTC. This chain uses TRBV29-1 with TRBJ2-5; 8 bases fit TRBD2. The CDR3 covers 14 residues. Germline CDR1 SQVTM, CDR2 ANQGSEA. The J segment lost 5 bases and the V segment lost 4 bases, leaving 9 bases of the junction unmatched.